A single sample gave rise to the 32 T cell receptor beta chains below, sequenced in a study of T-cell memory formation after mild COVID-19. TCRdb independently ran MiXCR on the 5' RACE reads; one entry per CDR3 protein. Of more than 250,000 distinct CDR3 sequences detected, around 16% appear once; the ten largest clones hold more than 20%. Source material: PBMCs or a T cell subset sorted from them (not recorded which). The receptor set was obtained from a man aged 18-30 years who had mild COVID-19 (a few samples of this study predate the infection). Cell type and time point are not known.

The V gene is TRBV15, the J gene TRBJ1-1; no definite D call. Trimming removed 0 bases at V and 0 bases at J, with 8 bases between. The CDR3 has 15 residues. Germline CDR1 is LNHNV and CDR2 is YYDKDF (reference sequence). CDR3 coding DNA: TGTGCCACCAGCAGAGATGCTGGGATGAACACTGAAGCTTTCTTT. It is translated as CATSRDAGMNTEAFF.

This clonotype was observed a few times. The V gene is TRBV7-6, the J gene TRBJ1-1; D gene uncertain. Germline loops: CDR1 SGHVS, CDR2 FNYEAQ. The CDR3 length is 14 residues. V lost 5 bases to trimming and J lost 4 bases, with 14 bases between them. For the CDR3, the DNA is TGTGCCAGCAGCCCGGGCCCGCTGGCCACTGAAGCTTTCTTT. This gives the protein CASSPGPLATEAFF.

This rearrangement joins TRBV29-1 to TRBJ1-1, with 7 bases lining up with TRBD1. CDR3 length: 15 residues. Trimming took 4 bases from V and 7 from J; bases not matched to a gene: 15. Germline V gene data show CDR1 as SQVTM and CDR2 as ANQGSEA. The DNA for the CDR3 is TGCAGCGTTGGATCCACAGGGGAAAGGTTTAGTGAAGCTTTCTTT. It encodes CSVGSTGERFSEAFF.

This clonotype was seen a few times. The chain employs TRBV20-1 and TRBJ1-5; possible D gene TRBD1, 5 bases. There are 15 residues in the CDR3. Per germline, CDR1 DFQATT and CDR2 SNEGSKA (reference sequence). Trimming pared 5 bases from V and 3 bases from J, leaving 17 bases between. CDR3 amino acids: CSAPRAGPYNQPQHF. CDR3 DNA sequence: TGCAGTGCTCCCCGAGCGGGGCCCTACAATCAGCCCCAGCATTTT.

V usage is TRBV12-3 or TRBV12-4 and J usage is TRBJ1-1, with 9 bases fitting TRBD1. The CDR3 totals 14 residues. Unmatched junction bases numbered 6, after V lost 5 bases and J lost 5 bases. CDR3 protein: CASSPGQGKTEAFF. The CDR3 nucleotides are TGTGCCAGCAGTCCGGGACAGGGCAAGACTGAAGCTTTCTTT.

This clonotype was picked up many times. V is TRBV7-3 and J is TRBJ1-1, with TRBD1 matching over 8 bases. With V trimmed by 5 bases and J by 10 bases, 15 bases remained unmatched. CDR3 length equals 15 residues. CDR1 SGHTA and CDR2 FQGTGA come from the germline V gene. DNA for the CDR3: TGTGCCAGCAGCCCGGCCGGACAGGGAAGGTCAGGAGCTTTCTTT. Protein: CASSPAGQGRSGAFF.

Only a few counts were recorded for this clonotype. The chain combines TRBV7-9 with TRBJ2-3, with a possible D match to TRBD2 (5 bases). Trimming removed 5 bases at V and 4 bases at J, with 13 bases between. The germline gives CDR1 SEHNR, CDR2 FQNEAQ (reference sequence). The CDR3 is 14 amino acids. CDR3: CASSHGERADTQYF. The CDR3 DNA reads TGTGCCAGCAGCCACGGAGAGAGGGCAGATACGCAGTATTTT. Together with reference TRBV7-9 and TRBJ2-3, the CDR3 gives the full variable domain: DTGVSQNPRHKITKRGQNVTFRCDPISEHNRLYWYRQTLGQGPEFLTYFQNEAQLEKSRLLSDRFSAERPKGSFSTLEIQRTEQGDSAMYLCASSHGERADTQYFGPGTRLTVL.

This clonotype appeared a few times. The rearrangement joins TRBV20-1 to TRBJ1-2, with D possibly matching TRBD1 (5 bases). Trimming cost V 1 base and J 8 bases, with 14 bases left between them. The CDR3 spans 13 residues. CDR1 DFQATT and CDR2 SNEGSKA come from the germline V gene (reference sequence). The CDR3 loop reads CSARVGTGSGYTF. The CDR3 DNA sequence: TGCAGTGCTAGAGTCGGTACAGGTTCCGGCTACACCTTC.

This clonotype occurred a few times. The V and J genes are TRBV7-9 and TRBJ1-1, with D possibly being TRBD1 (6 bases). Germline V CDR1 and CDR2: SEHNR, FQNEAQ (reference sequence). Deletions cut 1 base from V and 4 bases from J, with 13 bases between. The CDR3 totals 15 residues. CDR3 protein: CASSLGGRGSTEAFF. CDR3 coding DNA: TGTGCCAGCAGCTTAGGAGGCAGGGGTAGCACTGAAGCTTTCTTT.

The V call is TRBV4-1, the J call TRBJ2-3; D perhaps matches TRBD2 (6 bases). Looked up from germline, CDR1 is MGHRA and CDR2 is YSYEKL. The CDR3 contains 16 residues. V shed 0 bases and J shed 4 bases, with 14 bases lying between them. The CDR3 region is CASSQDTGVIPDTQYF. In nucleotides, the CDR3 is TGCGCCAGCAGCCAAGATACGGGGGTAATCCCAGATACGCAGTATTTT.

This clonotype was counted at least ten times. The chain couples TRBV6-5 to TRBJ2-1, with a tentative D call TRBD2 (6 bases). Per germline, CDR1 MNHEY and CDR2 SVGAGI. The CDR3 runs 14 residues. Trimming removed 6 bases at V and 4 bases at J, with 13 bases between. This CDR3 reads CASSPNRGYNEQFF. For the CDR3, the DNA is TGTGCCAGCAGCCCGAACCGGGGGTACAATGAGCAGTTCTTC.

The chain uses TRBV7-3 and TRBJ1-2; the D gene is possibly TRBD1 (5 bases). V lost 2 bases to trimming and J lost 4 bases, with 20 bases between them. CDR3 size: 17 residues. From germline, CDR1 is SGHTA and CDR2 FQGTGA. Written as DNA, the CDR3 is TGTGCCAGCAGCTTACAACTGGGTCAGCCAGGGAGCTATGGCTACACCTTC. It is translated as CASSLQLGQPGSYGYTF.

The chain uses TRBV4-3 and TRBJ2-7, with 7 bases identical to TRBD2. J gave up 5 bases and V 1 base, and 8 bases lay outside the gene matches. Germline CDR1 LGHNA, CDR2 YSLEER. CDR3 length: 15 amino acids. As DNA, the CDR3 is TGCGCCAGCAGCCAAGGGGGGAGGAGCGGGGACGAGCAGTACTTC. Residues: CASSQGGRSGDEQYF.

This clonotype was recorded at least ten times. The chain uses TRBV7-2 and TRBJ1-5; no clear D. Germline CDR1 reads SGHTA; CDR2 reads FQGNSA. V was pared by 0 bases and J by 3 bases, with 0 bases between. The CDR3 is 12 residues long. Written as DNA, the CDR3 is TGTGCCAGCAGCTTAGCCAATCAGCCCCAGCATTTT. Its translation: CASSLANQPQHF. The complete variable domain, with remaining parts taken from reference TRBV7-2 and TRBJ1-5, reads GAGVSQSPSNKVTEKGKDVELRCDPISGHTALYWYRQSLGQGLEFLIYFQGNSAPDKSGLPSDRFSAERTGGSVSTLTIQRTQQEDSAVYLCASSLANQPQHFGDGTRLSIL.

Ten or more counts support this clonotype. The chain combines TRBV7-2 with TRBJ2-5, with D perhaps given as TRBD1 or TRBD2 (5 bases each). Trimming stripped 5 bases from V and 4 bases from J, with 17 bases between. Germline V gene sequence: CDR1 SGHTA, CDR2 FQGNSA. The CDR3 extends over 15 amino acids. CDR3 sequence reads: CASSLGYGALETQYF. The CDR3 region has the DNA TGTGCCAGCAGCCTAGGCTACGGGGCCCTAGAGACCCAGTACTTC. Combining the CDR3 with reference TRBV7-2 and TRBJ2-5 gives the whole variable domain GAGVSQSPSNKVTEKGKDVELRCDPISGHTALYWYRQSLGQGLEFLIYFQGNSAPDKSGLPSDRFSAERTGGSVSTLTIQRTQQEDSAVYLCASSLGYGALETQYFGPGTRLLVL.

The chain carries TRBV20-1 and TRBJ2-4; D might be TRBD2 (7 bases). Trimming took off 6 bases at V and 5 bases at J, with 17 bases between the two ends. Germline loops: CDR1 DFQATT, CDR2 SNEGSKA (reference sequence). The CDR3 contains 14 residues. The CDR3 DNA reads TGCAGTGCGGACCCGGCGGGGGCTCAAAACATTCAGTACTTC. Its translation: CSADPAGAQNIQYF.

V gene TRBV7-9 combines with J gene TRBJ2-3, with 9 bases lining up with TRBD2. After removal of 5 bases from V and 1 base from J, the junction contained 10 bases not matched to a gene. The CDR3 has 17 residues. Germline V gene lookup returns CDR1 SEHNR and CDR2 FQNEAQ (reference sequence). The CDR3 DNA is TGTGCCAGCAGCGCTCGCAGGGGACTAGCAGGCACAGATACGCAGTATTTT. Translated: CASSARRGLAGTDTQYF.

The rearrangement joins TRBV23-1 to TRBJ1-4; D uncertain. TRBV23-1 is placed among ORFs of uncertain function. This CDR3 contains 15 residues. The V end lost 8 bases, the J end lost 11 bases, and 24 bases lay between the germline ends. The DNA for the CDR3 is TGCGCCAGCGGCCTCCGGCGGCCTGAGGCCTGGAAACTGTTTTTT. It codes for CASGLRRPEAWKLFF.

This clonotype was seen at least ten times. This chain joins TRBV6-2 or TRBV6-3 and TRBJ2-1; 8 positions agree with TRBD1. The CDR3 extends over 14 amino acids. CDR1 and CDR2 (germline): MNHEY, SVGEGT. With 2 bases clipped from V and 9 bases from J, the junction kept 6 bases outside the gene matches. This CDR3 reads CASSYRTGKAEQFF. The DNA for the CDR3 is TGTGCCAGCAGTTACCGGACAGGGAAGGCTGAGCAGTTCTTC.

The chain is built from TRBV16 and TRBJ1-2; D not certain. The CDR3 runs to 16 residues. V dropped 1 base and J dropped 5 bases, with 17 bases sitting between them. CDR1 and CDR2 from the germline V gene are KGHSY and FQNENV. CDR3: CASSQWSGRRPYGYTF. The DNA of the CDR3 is TGTGCCAGCAGCCAATGGAGTGGCAGGAGGCCTTATGGCTACACCTTC.

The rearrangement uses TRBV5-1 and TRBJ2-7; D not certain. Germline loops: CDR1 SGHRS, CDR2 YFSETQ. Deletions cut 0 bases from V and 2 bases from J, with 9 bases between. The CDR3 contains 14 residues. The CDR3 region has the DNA TGCGCCAGCAGCTTGGTCCCAGGCCCCTACGAGCAGTACTTC. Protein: CASSLVPGPYEQYF.

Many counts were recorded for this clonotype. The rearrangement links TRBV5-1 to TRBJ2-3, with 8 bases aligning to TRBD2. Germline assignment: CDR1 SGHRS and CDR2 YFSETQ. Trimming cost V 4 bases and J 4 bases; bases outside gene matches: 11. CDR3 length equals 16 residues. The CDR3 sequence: CASSQLRAGGSDTQYF. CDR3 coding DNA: TGCGCCAGCAGCCAGCTGCGGGCGGGGGGTTCAGATACGCAGTATTTT.

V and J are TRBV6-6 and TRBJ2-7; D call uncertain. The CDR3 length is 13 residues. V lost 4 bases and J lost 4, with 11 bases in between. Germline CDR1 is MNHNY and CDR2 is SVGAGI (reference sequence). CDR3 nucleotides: TGTGCCAGCAGTTCATCCCTTGGGTACGAGCAGTACGTC. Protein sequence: CASSSSLGYEQYV.

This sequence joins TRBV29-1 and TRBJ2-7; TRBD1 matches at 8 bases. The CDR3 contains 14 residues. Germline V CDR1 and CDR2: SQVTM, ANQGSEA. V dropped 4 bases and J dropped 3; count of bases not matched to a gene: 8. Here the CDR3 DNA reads TGCAGCGTTGCAGGACAGGGCTTACTCTACGAGCAGTACTTC. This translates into CSVAGQGLLYEQYF.

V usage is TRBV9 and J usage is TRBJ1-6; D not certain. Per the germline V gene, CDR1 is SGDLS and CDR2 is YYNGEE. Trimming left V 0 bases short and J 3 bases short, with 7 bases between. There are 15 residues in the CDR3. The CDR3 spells CASSVAKSYNSPLHF. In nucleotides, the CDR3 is TGTGCCAGCAGCGTAGCAAAGAGCTATAATTCACCCCTCCACTTT.

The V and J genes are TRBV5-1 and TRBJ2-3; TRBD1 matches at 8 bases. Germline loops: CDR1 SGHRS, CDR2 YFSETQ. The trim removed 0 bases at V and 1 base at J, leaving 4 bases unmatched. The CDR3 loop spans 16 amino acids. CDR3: CASSLAPTGGTDTQYF. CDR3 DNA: TGCGCCAGCAGCTTGGCCCCGACAGGGGGCACAGATACGCAGTATTTT.

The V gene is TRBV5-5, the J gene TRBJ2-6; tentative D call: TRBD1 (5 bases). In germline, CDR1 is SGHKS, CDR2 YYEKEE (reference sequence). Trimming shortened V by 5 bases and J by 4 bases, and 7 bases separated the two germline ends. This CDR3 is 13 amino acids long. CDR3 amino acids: CASRWTGANVLTF. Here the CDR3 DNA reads TGTGCCAGCAGGTGGACAGGGGCCAACGTCCTGACTTTC. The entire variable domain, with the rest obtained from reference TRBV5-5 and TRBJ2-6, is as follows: DAGVTQSPTHLIKTRGQQVTLRCSPISGHKSVSWYQQVLGQGPQFIFQYYEKEERGRGNFPDRFSARQFPNYSSELNVNALLLGDSALYLCASRWTGANVLTFGAGSRLTVL.

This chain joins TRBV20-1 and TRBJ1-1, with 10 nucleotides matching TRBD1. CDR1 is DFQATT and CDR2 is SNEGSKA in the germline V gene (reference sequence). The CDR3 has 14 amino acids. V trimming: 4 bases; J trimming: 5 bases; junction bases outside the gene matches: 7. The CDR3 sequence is CSAIQRTGGTEAFF. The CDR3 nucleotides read TGCAGTGCTATCCAAAGGACAGGGGGAACTGAAGCTTTCTTT.

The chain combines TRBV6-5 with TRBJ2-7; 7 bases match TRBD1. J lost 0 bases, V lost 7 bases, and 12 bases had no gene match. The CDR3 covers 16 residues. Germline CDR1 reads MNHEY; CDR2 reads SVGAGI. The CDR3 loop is CASNENGDRYSYEQYF. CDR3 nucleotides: TGTGCCAGCAACGAAAACGGGGACAGATACTCCTACGAGCAGTACTTC.

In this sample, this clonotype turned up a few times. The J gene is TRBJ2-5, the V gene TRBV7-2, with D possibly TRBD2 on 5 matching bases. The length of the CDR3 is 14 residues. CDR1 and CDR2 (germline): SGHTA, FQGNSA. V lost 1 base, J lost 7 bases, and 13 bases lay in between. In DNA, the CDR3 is TGTGCCAGCAGCTTAGGCTCCGCCGAGGGGACCCAGTACTTC. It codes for CASSLGSAEGTQYF.

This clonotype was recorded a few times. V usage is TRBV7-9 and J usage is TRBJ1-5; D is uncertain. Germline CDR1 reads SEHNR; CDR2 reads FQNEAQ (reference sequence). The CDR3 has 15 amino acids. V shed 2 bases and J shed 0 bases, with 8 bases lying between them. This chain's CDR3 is CASSLSGNSNQPQHF. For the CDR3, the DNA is TGTGCCAGCAGCTTATCCGGGAATAGCAATCAGCCCCAGCATTTT.

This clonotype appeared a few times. In nucleotides, the CDR3 is TGTGCCAGCAGCCCCCAGAGAGCTTTACAGGGTGGTAGCACTGAAGCTTTCTTT. It encodes CASSPQRALQGGSTEAFF. The rearrangement uses TRBV7-9 and TRBJ1-1, with D possibly matching TRBD1 (6 bases). The germline V gene has CDR1 SEHNR and CDR2 FQNEAQ (reference sequence). V lost 5 bases and J 4 bases, leaving 26 bases between the germline ends. The CDR3 runs 18 residues.